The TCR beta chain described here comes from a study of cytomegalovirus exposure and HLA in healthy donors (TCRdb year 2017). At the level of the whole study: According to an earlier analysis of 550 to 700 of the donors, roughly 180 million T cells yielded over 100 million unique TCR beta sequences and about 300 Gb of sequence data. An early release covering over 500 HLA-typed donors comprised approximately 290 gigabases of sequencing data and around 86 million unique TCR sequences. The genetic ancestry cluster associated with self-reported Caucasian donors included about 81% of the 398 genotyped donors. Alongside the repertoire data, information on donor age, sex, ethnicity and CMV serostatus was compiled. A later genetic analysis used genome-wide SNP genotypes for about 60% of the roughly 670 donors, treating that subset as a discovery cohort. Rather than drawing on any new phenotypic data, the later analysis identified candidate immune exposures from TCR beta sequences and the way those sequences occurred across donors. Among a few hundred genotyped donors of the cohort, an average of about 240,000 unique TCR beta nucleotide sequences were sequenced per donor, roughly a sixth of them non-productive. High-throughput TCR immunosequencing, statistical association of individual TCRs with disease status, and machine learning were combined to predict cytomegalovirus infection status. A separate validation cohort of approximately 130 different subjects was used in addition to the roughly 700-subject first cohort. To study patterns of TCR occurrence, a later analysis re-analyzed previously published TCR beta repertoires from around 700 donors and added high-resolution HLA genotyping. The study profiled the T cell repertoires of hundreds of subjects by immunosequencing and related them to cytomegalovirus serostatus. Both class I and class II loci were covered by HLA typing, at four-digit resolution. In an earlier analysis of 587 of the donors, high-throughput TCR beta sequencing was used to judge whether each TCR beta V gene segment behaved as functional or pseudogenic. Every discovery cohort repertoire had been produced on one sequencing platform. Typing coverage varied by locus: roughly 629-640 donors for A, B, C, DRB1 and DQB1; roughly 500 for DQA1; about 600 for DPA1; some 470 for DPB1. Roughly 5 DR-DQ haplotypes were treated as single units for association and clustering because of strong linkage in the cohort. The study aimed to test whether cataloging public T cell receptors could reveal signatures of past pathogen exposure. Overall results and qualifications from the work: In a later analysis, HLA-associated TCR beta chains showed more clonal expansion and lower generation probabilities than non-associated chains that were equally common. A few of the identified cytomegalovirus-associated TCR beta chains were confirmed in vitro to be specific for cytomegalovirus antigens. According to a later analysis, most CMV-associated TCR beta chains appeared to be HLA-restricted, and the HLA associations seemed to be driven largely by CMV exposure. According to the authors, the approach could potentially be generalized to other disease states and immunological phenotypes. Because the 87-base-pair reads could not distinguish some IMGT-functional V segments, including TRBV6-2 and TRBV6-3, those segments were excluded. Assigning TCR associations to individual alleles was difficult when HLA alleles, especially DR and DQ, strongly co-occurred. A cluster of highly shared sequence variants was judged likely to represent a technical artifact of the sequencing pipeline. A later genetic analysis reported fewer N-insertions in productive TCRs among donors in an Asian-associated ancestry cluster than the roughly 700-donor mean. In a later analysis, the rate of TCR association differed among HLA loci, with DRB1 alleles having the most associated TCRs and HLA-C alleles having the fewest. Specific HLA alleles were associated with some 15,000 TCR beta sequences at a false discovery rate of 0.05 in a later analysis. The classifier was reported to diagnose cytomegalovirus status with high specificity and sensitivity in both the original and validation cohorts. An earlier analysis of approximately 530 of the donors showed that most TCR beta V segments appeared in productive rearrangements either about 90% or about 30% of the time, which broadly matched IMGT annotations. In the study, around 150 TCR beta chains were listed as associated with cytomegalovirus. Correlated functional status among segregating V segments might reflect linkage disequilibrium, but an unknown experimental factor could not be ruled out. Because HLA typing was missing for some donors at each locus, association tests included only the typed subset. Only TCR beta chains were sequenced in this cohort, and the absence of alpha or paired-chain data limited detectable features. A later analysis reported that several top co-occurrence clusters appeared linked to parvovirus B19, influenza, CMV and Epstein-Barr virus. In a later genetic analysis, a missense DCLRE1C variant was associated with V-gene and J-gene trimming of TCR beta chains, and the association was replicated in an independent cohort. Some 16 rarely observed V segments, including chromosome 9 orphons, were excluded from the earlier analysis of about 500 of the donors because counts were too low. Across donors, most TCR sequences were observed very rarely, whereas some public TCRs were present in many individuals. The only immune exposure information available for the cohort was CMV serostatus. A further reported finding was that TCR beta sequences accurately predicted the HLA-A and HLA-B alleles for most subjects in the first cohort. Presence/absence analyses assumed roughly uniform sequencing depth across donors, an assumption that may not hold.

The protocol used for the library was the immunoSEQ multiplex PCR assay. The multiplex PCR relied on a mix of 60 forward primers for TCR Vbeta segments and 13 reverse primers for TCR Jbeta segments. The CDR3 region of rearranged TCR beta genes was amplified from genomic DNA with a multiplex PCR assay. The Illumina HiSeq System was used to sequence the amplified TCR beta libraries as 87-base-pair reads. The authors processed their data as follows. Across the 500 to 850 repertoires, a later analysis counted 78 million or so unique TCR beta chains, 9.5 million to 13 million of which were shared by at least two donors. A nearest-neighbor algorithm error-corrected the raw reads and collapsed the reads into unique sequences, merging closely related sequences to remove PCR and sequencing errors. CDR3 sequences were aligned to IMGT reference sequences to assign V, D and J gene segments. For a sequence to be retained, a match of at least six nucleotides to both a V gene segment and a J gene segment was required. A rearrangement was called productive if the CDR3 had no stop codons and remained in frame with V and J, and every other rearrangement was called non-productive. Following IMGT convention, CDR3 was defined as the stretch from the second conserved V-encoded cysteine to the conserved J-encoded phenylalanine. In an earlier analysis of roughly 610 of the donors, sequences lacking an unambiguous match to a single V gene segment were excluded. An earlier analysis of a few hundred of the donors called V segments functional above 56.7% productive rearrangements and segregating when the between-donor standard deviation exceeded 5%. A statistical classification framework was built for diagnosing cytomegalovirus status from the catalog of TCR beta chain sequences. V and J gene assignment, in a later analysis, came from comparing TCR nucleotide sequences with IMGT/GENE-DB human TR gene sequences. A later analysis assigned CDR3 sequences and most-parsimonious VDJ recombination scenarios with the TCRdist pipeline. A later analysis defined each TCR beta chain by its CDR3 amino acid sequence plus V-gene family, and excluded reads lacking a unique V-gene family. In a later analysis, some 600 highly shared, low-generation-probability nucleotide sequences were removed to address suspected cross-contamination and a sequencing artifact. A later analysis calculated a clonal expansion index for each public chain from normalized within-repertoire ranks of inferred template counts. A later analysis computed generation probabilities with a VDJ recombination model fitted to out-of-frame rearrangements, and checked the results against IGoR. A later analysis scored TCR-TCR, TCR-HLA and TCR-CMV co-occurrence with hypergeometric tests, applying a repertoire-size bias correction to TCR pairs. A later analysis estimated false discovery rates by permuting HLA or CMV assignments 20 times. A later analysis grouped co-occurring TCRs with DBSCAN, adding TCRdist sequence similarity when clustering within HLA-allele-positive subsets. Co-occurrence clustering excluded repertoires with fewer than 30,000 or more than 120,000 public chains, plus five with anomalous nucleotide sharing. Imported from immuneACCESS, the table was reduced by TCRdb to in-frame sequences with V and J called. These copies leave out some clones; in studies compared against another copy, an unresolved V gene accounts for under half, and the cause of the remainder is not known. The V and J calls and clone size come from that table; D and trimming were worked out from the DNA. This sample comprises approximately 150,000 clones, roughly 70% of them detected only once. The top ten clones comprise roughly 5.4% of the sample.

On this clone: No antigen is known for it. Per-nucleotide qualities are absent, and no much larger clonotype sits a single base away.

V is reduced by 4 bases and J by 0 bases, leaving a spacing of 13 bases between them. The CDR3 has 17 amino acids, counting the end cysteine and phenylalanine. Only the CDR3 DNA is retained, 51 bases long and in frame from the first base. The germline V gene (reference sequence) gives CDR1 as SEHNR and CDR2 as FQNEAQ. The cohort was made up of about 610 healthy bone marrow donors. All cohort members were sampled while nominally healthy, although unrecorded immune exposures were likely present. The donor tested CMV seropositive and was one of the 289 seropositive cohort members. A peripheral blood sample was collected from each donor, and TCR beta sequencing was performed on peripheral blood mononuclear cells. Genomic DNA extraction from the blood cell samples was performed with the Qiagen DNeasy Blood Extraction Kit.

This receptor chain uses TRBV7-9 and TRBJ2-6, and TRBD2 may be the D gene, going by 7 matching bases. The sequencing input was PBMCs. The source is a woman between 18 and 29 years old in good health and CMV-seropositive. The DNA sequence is TGTGCCAGCAGCTCAAAGGGGGGGGTCTCTGGGGCCAACGTCCTGACTTTC. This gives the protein CASSSKGGVSGANVLTF.